The rows below give T cell receptor beta chains drawn from one sample of a study of beta chain features in type 1 diabetes. Profiling relied on immunoSEQ multiplex PCR, and the TCRdb table lists in-frame clones only, not all of them. The table has approximately 330,000 clones, roughly 9.6% seen once; the top ten hold about 0.014%. Material: naive CD4+ T cells from blood. All receptors come from a woman aged 25-40 years in good health. The CDR3 runs from the conserved cysteine through the conserved F or W. Fields, in order: V gene, clone size, D gene, J gene, CDR3 DNA, CDR3 protein. The D gene is left open where the match is weak. Size is stated for part of the rows, as once, few or many counts, or as a class when the clone is expanded.

v_gene: TRBV5-1
abundance: NA
d_gene: NA
j_gene: TRBJ2-5
CDR3nt: TGCGCCAGCAGCGTGAGTTGGGAGACCCAGTACTTC
CDR3aa: CASSVSWETQYF

v_gene: TRBV30
abundance: few
d_gene: NA
j_gene: TRBJ2-3
CDR3nt: TGTGCCTGGAGTAAGGGGGTCCCAGATACGCAGTATTTT
CDR3aa: CAWSKGVPDTQYF

v_gene: TRBV5-1
abundance: few
d_gene: NA
j_gene: TRBJ2-7
CDR3nt: TGCGCCAGCAGCTTGGGAATAGTATCTCGGTACGAGCAGTACTTC
CDR3aa: CASSLGIVSRYEQYF

v_gene: TRBV9
abundance: few
d_gene: TRBD1
j_gene: TRBJ2-1
CDR3nt: TGTGCCAGCAGCTTAAGGACAGGATACAATGAGCAGTTCTTC
CDR3aa: CASSLRTGYNEQFF

v_gene: TRBV7-3
abundance: NA
d_gene: NA
j_gene: TRBJ1-1
CDR3nt: TGTGCCAGCAGCTCCCTAGGGGCTCCTGAAGCTTTCTTT
CDR3aa: CASSSLGAPEAFF

v_gene: TRBV6-4
abundance: NA
d_gene: TRBD1
j_gene: TRBJ2-3
CDR3nt: TGTGCCAGCAGTCTTGACAGGGGAGATACGCAGTATTTT
CDR3aa: CASSLDRGDTQYF

v_gene: TRBV5-1
abundance: NA
d_gene: NA
j_gene: TRBJ2-1
CDR3nt: TGCGCCAGCAGCAAAGGACAGAACAATGAGCAGTTCTTC
CDR3aa: CASSKGQNNEQFF

v_gene: TRBV30
abundance: few
d_gene: NA
j_gene: TRBJ2-3
CDR3nt: TGTGCCTGGAGCGCGTCGAGGGCAGATACGCAGTATTTT
CDR3aa: CAWSASRADTQYF

v_gene: TRBV19
abundance: NA
d_gene: NA
j_gene: TRBJ2-6
CDR3nt: TGTGCCAGCGGAGAGCAGTCTGGGGCCAACGTCCTGACTTTC
CDR3aa: CASGEQSGANVLTF

v_gene: TRBV18
abundance: NA
d_gene: TRBD2
j_gene: TRBJ2-7
CDR3nt: TGTGCCAGCTCACGAACTAGCGAGCGCTCCTACGAGCAGTACTTC
CDR3aa: CASSRTSERSYEQYF

v_gene: TRBV5-1
abundance: few
d_gene: NA
j_gene: TRBJ2-2
CDR3nt: TGCGCCAGCAGCTTCGGGACAACGAACACCGGGGAGCTGTTTTTT
CDR3aa: CASSFGTTNTGELFF

v_gene: TRBV28
abundance: few
d_gene: NA
j_gene: TRBJ2-1
CDR3nt: TGTGCCAGCAGTTTAGGCCCCGAGCAGTTCTTC
CDR3aa: CASSLGPEQFF

v_gene: TRBV7-2
abundance: NA
d_gene: TRBD2
j_gene: TRBJ2-6
CDR3nt: TGTGCCAGCAGCTTAGCGGGGGCCGGGAGGGTAACGAACTCTGGGGCCAACGTCCTGACTTTC
CDR3aa: CASSLAGAGRVTNSGANVLTF

v_gene: TRBV7-3
abundance: NA
d_gene: TRBD2
j_gene: TRBJ2-3
CDR3nt: TGTGCCAGCAGCCGAAGGGCAGGGGGACTAGCGGCACCCACAGATACGCAGTATTTT
CDR3aa: CASSRRAGGLAAPTDTQYF

v_gene: TRBV7-9
abundance: few
d_gene: TRBD2
j_gene: TRBJ2-7
CDR3nt: TGTGCCAGCAGCTCGGGACTAGCGGGCAGCTCCTACGAGCAGTACTTC
CDR3aa: CASSSGLAGSSYEQYF

v_gene: TRBV7-9
abundance: NA
d_gene: TRBD2
j_gene: TRBJ2-1
CDR3nt: TGTGCCAGCAGCTTAGCCTCAACTAGCGGAACCTACAATGAGCAGTTCTTC
CDR3aa: CASSLASTSGTYNEQFF

v_gene: TRBV18
abundance: NA
d_gene: TRBD1
j_gene: TRBJ1-5
CDR3nt: TGTGCCAGCTCACCACTAGGACAGGGCAATCAGCCCCAGCATTTT
CDR3aa: CASSPLGQGNQPQHF

v_gene: TRBV9
abundance: few
d_gene: TRBD2
j_gene: TRBJ2-2
CDR3nt: TGTGCCAGCAGCGCCCAGCGGGAGGGCGCCGGGGAGCTGTTTTTT
CDR3aa: CASSAQREGAGELFF

v_gene: TRBV18
abundance: NA
d_gene: NA
j_gene: TRBJ1-1
CDR3nt: TGTGCCAGCTCACCAAGGTCAGGGAACACTGAAGCTTTCTTT
CDR3aa: CASSPRSGNTEAFF

v_gene: TRBV18
abundance: few
d_gene: NA
j_gene: TRBJ1-1
CDR3nt: TGTGCCAGCTCAGGGAGTACAGTGAACACTGAAGCTTTCTTT
CDR3aa: CASSGSTVNTEAFF

v_gene: TRBV6-5
abundance: few
d_gene: TRBD1
j_gene: TRBJ1-4
CDR3nt: TGTGCCAGCAGCCCGGACAGGAAGAATGAAAAACTGTTTTTT
CDR3aa: CASSPDRKNEKLFF

v_gene: TRBV7-3
abundance: NA
d_gene: TRBD2
j_gene: TRBJ2-1
CDR3nt: TGTGCCAGCAGCTCGGGACTAGCGGCTAATGAGCAGTTCTTC
CDR3aa: CASSSGLAANEQFF

v_gene: TRBV6-5
abundance: few
d_gene: NA
j_gene: TRBJ2-5
CDR3nt: TGTGCCAGCAAGGAGGATAACCAAGAGACCCAGTACTTC
CDR3aa: CASKEDNQETQYF

v_gene: TRBV9
abundance: few
d_gene: TRBD1
j_gene: TRBJ2-5
CDR3nt: TGTGCCAGCAGCCCGCGGACAGGCCTGGAGACCCAGTACTTC
CDR3aa: CASSPRTGLETQYF

v_gene: TRBV27
abundance: few
d_gene: TRBD1
j_gene: TRBJ2-5
CDR3nt: TGTGCCAGCAGTTCAACCGTATCGACAGGGGGTTCAGAGACCCAGTACTTC
CDR3aa: CASSSTVSTGGSETQYF

v_gene: TRBV9
abundance: NA
d_gene: NA
j_gene: TRBJ2-7
CDR3nt: TGTGCCAGCAGCGTATCTACAGGACCCTCCTACGAGCAGTACTTC
CDR3aa: CASSVSTGPSYEQYF

v_gene: TRBV7-2
abundance: NA
d_gene: TRBD1
j_gene: TRBJ2-2
CDR3nt: TGTGCCAGCAGCTTAGCCGGGACAGAGAACACCGGGGAGCTGTTTTTT
CDR3aa: CASSLAGTENTGELFF

v_gene: TRBV6-1
abundance: NA
d_gene: TRBD1
j_gene: TRBJ2-5
CDR3nt: TGTGCCAGCAGTACGACAGGGGGCGGGGAGACCCAGTACTTC
CDR3aa: CASSTTGGGETQYF

v_gene: TRBV7-2
abundance: NA
d_gene: NA
j_gene: TRBJ2-1
CDR3nt: TGTGCCAGCAGCTTCCAGGGGAATGAGCAGTTCTTC
CDR3aa: CASSFQGNEQFF

v_gene: TRBV7-6
abundance: NA
d_gene: TRBD1
j_gene: TRBJ2-3
CDR3nt: TGTGCCAGCAGCCAAACTGGACAGGGGTTTGATACGCAGTATTTT
CDR3aa: CASSQTGQGFDTQYF

v_gene: TRBV6-6
abundance: few
d_gene: TRBD1
j_gene: TRBJ2-2
CDR3nt: TGTGCCAGCACCCTAACAGACAGGGGATTCACCGGGGAGCTGTTTTTT
CDR3aa: CASTLTDRGFTGELFF

v_gene: TRBV28
abundance: NA
d_gene: NA
j_gene: TRBJ1-5
CDR3nt: TGTGCCAGCAGTTTGGGGGGAAATAGCAATCAGCCCCAGCATTTT
CDR3aa: CASSLGGNSNQPQHF

v_gene: TRBV9
abundance: NA
d_gene: NA
j_gene: TRBJ2-6
CDR3nt: TGTGCCAGCAGCGTTAGTGGGGCCAACGTCCTGACTTTC
CDR3aa: CASSVSGANVLTF

v_gene: TRBV28
abundance: few
d_gene: TRBD1
j_gene: TRBJ2-7
CDR3nt: TGTGCCAGCAGTTTCCCCGACAGGGGGAAACTTAACGAGCAGTACTTC
CDR3aa: CASSFPDRGKLNEQYF

v_gene: TRBV28
abundance: NA
d_gene: NA
j_gene: TRBJ2-1
CDR3nt: TGTGCCAGCAGCGCGACTAGACCTACCTACAATGAGCAGTTCTTC
CDR3aa: CASSATRPTYNEQFF

v_gene: TRBV6-6
abundance: few
d_gene: NA
j_gene: TRBJ2-5
CDR3nt: TGTGCCAGCAGAGCCTCGAGGGCCCAGTACTTC
CDR3aa: CASRASRAQYF

v_gene: TRBV29-1
abundance: NA
d_gene: TRBD2
j_gene: TRBJ2-7
CDR3nt: TGCAGCGTTGGCGGTAGCGGGCCTACCTACGAGCAGTACTTC
CDR3aa: CSVGGSGPTYEQYF

v_gene: TRBV9
abundance: few
d_gene: TRBD1
j_gene: TRBJ2-5
CDR3nt: TGTGCCAGCACCGAGGGACAGGGATCCGAGACCCAGTACTTC
CDR3aa: CASTEGQGSETQYF

v_gene: TRBV30
abundance: few
d_gene: TRBD2
j_gene: TRBJ2-1
CDR3nt: TGTGCCTGGGAAAAACCGGGACTACCCTACAATGAGCAGTTCTTC
CDR3aa: CAWEKPGLPYNEQFF

v_gene: TRBV7-2
abundance: few
d_gene: NA
j_gene: TRBJ1-5
CDR3nt: TGTGCCAGCAGCTTGTCTCCGGGTAATCAGCCCCAGCATTTT
CDR3aa: CASSLSPGNQPQHF

v_gene: TRBV5-6
abundance: NA
d_gene: NA
j_gene: TRBJ2-7
CDR3nt: TGTGCCAGCAGCTCGAACTACGAGCAGTACTTC
CDR3aa: CASSSNYEQYF